This T cell receptor beta chain appears in the sequencing data of a study of blood T cell repertoires in COVID-19. After removal of 3 bases from V and 4 bases from J, the junction contained 6 bases not matched to a gene. The germline V gene has CDR1 MDHEN and CDR2 SYDVKM. This CDR3 has 14 amino acids. Authors' methods: Estimated nucleated cell counts came from reference gene primer amplification. TCRdb's copy holds only in-frame clones and misses some; the assay was immunoSEQ multiplex PCR. V, J and clone size reflect that table, while D and trimming were determined from the DNA. The data show around 320,000 clones, over 85% seen once.

The chain carries TRBV28 and TRBJ2-7; 7 bases match TRBD2. Sequencing was carried out using PBMCs or T cells enriched from blood (not recorded which). This receptor was obtained from a woman aged 45 to 65 who had been exposed to COVID-19. This chain's CDR3 is CASSFSPGGYEQYF. CDR3 in DNA: TGTGCCAGCAGTTTTTCGCCGGGGGGATACGAGCAGTACTTC.